The entry below describes one T cell receptor beta chain. The antigen remains undetermined. These data belong to a study of T cells in Graves' hyperthyroidism and ophthalmopathy. Study-wide results and caveats: Blood held most thyroid clonotypes expanded above 0.001 frequency.

Researchers amplified the TCR beta CDR3 regions from RNA transcripts. The HTBI primer set drove a first-round RT-PCR of the TCR CDR3. TCRdb analysed the multiplex PCR reads with MiXCR anew, one entry per CDR3 protein. Altogether approximately 510,000 distinct CDR3 sequences are present, approximately 49% being singletons, with the ten largest covering about 40%. The junction had 7 bases not matched to a gene; V was cut back by 5 bases and J by 4 bases. In germline, CDR1 is SGHVS, CDR2 FQNEAQ. The CDR3 spans 14 residues. The source is an adult woman with Graves' disease, either hyperthyroidism or ophthalmopathy (not recorded which). Input material: peripheral blood or thyroid tissue (not recorded which). This chain uses TRBV7-8 with TRBJ2-5; TRBD1 matches 7 bases. CDR3 amino acids: CASSTRDSLETQYF. The CDR3 bases are TGTGCCAGCAGCACAAGGGACAGCTTAGAGACCCAGTACTTC.